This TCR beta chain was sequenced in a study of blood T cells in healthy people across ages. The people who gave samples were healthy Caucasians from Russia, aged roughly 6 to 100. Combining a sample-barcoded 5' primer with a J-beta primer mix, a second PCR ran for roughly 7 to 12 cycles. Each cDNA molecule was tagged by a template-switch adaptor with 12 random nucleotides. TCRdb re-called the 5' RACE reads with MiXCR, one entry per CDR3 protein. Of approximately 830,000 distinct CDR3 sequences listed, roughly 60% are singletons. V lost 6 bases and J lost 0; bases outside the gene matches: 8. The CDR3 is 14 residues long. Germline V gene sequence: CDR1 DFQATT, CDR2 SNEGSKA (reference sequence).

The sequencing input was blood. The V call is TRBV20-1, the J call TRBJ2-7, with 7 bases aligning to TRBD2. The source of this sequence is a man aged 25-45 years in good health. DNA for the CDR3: TGCAGTGCATGGACGCGGGAGAGCTCCTACGAGCAGTACTTC. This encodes CSAWTRESSYEQYF.